Below are 8 T cell receptor beta chains sequenced from a single sample in a study of blood T cell repertoires in COVID-19. Clones were read by immunoSEQ multiplex PCR, and TCRdb kept only the in-frame ones, dropping some. Of over 300,000 clones listed, about nine tenths are singletons. The sequencing input was PBMCs or T cells enriched from blood (not recorded which). The source of these receptors is a woman between 18 and 30 years old who had recovered from COVID-19.

The V call is TRBV29-1, the J call TRBJ1-2, with 7 bases matching TRBD1. The junction had 7 bases not matched to a gene; V was cut back by 1 base and J by 5 bases. CDR3 length: 14 amino acids. Germline V gene data show CDR1 as SQVTM and CDR2 as ANQGSEA. The CDR3 spells CSVEVEGARYGYTF. The CDR3 DNA follows: TGCAGCGTTGAAGTGGAGGGGGCGAGGTATGGCTACACCTTC.

CDR3 nucleotides: TGTGCCAGTAGTATCGGACGGGGAGGCAATCAGCCCCAGCATTTT. Residues: CASSIGRGGNQPQHF. This chain connects TRBV19 to TRBJ1-5; D is undetermined. This CDR3 has 15 residues. Trimming cost V 3 bases and J 2 bases, with 11 bases left between them. Per germline, CDR1 LNHDA and CDR2 SQIVND (reference sequence).

This chain joins TRBV9 and TRBJ2-3; 9 nucleotides line up with TRBD1. The CDR3 has 17 residues. V lost 5 bases and J lost 0; bases outside the gene matches: 10. CDR1 is SGDLS and CDR2 is YYNGEE in the germline V gene. CDR3 sequence (DNA): TGTGCCAGCAGTCGCCGGGACAGGGCAACTAGCACAGATACGCAGTATTTT. Its protein product is CASSRRDRATSTDTQYF.

This sequence joins TRBV18 and TRBJ1-5, with TRBD1 matching over 7 bases. The CDR3 is made up of 14 amino acids. Unmatched junction bases numbered 3, after V lost 3 bases and J lost 4 bases. Germline loops: CDR1 KGHSH, CDR2 LQKENI. Here the CDR3 reads CASSPQQGNQPQHF. The CDR3 DNA is TGTGCCAGCTCACCGCAACAGGGGAATCAGCCCCAGCATTTT.

The chain employs TRBV5-1 and TRBJ2-2; 9 nucleotides line up with TRBD1. This CDR3 spans 18 amino acids. The J segment lost 1 base and the V segment lost 4 bases, leaving 11 bases of the junction unmatched. CDR1 SGHRS and CDR2 YFSETQ come from the germline V gene. The CDR3 region has the DNA TGCGCCAGCAGCCTAACAGGGGGCGCAAACCGGAACACCGGGGAGCTGTTTTTT. Its protein is CASSLTGGANRNTGELFF.

The CDR3 sequence: CASSPLAGQAPEAFF. In DNA form, the CDR3 reads TGTGCCAGCAGTCCCCTTGCGGGGCAGGCCCCCGAAGCTTTCTTT. The chain combines TRBV6-5 with TRBJ1-1; D may be TRBD1 (5 bases). Between the trimmed V and J ends, which lost 5 bases and 8 bases, there was a span of 21 bases. Germline V gene sequence: CDR1 MNHEY, CDR2 SVGAGI. The CDR3 has 15 residues.

The V gene is TRBV10-2, the J gene TRBJ2-7, with TRBD1 identical over 7 bases. This CDR3 spans 13 amino acids. V gave up 6 bases and J gave up 3 bases; unmatched junction bases: 5. Germline CDR1 is WSHSY and CDR2 is SAAADI. CDR3 region: CASSVTGVYEQYF. The DNA for the CDR3 is TGCGCCAGCAGCGTTACAGGGGTCTACGAGCAGTACTTC.

This sequence joins TRBV11-2 and TRBJ2-2, with 7 bases fitting TRBD2. The CDR3 has 15 residues. The J segment lost 8 bases and the V segment lost 2 bases, leaving 8 bases of the junction unmatched. CDR1 is SGHAT and CDR2 is FQNNGV in the germline V gene. Written as DNA, the CDR3 is TGTGCCAGCAGCTTAAGGCGGGAGATGGGAGGGGAGCTGTTTTTT. Translation gives CASSLRREMGGELFF.